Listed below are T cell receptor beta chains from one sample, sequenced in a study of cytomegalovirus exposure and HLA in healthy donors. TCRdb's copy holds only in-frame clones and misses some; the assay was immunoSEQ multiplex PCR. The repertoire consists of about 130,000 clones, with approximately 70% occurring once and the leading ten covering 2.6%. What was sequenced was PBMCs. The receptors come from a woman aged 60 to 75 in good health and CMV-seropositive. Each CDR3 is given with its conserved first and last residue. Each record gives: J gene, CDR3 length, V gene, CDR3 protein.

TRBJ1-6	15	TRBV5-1	CASSLDPVTGSPLHF
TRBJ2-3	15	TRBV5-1	CASSQSPTGTDTQYF
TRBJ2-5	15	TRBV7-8	CASSHLVGRQETQYF
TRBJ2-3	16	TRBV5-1	CASSPPDVGGADTQYF
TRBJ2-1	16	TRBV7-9	CASSSLSRTGTAEQFF
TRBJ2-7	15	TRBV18	CASSQTSGAPYEQYF
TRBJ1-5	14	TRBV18	CASSPQTGNQPQHF
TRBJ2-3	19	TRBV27	CASSLEAPGLAGGTDTQYF
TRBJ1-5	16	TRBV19	CASSTTGIRASQPQHF
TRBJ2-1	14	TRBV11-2	CASSLAGGYNEQFF
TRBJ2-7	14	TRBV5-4	CASSPQGPPSEQYF
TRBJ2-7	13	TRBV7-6	CASSPRQGGEQYF
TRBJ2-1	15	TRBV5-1	CASSPTPSSYNEQFF
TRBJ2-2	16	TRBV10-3	CAISDPGQGDIGELFF
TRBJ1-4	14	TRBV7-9	CASSPGLSNEKLFF
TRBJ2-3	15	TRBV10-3	CASNQGGLSTDTQYF
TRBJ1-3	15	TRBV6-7	CASVRYPLSGNTIYF
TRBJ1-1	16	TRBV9	CASSPSGSSVNTEAFF
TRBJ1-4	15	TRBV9	CASSVDGMINEKLFF
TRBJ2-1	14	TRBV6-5	CASINTGVNNEQFF
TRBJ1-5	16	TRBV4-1	CASSDRSSMSNQPQHF
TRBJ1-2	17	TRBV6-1	CASSERGTSGGVGGYTF
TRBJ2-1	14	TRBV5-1	CASSGGQGWNEQFF
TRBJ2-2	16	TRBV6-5	CASSYRDRALAGELFF
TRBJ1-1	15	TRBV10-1	CASSDWGGVNTEAFF
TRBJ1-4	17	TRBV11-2	CASSQRTAYATNEKLFF
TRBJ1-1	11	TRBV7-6	CASSSRGHAFF
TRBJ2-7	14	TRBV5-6	CASSPGDREFEQYF
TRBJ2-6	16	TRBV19	CASSTLDGSGANVLTF
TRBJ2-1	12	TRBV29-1	CSVEDSAAGEFF
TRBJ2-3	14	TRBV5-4	CASSYGLAGDTQYF
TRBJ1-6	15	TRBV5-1	CASSLGTGGESPLHF
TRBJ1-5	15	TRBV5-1	CASSLEGEGNQPQHF
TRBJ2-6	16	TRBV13	CASSEDRRGGANVLTF
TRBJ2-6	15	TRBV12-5	CASGLGTGGANVLTF
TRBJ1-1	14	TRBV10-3	CAIRPGQGVSEAFF
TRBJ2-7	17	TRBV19	CASSIAVVGQGRYEQYF
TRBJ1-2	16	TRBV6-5	CASSSPRGHHNYGYTF
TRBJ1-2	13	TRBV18	CASSPGGLNGYTF
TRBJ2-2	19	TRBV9	CASSPATTDRADNTGELFF
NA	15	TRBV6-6	CASSYSGTGGDEQYF
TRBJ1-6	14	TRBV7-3	CASSSGTANSPLHF
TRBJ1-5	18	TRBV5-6	CASSKTAGTVYSNQPQHF
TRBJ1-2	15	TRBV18	CASSPPQGGDYGYTF
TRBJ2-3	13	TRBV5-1	CASSLGDEDTQYF
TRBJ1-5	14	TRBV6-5	CASSYSAGQQPQHF
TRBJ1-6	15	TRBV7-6	CASSFVPGYNSPLHF
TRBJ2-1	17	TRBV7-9	CASGGLAGGSYTSEQFF
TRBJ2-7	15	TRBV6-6	CASSYSPTETYEQYF
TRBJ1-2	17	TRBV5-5	CASSLVRGQGTFYGYTF
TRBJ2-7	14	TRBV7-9	CASSPRGGLYEQYF
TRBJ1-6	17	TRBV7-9	CASSLDRGRGRGSPLHF
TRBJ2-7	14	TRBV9	CASSVTYTGGEQYF
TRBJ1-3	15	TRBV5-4	CASSPGQGEGNTIYF
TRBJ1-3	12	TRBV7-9	CASRDTGNTIYF
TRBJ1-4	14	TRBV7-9	CASSFEGAFGKLFF
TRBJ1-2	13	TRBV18	CAFGQGTNYGYTF